This passage covers 3 T cell receptor beta chains from one sample sequenced in a study of blood T cell repertoires in COVID-19. The method was immunoSEQ multiplex PCR; TCRdb's version includes in-frame clones alone and lacks a portion of them. The table lists over 110,000 clones, around 88% of them singletons. Sequenced sample: peripheral blood. Receptor source: a human donor in a cohort sampled during active COVID-19.

The V gene is TRBV9, the J gene TRBJ1-6, with 9 bases matching TRBD1. Germline V gene data show CDR1 as SGDLS and CDR2 as YYNGEE. V dropped 1 base and J dropped 8; count of bases not matched to a gene: 1. The CDR3 loop spans 14 amino acids. CDR3 amino acids: CASSVRDRDSPLHF. CDR3 DNA sequence: TGTGCCAGCAGCGTAAGGGACAGGGATTCACCCCTCCACTTT.

The chain joins TRBV7-9 to TRBJ1-2, with 8 bases matching TRBD1. V gave up 1 base and J gave up 2 bases; unmatched junction bases: 3. CDR1 and CDR2 from the germline V gene are SEHNR and FQNEAQ (reference sequence). The CDR3 spans 15 residues. The CDR3 reads CASSLGPGGNYGYTF. The CDR3 nucleotides are TGTGCCAGCAGCTTAGGTCCAGGGGGCAACTATGGCTACACCTTC.

The chain carries TRBV6-5 and TRBJ2-7; 9 nucleotides line up with TRBD1. V shed 4 bases and J 6 bases; nucleotides not matched to a gene: 4. Per germline, CDR1 MNHEY and CDR2 SVGAGI. This CDR3 has 13 residues. The CDR3 nucleotides are TGTGCCAGCAGTTCGGGGACAGGGAGCGAGCAGTACTTC. Translating gives CASSSGTGSEQYF.